The 8 T cell receptor beta chains in this list originate from one sample, sequenced in a study of OX40 agonist ivuxolimab in advanced cancers. Assay used: immunoSEQ multiplex PCR; TCRdb lists only in-frame clones, some missing. The repertoire holds 35,000 to 40,000 clones, with more than 85% as singletons. Sequenced material: CD4+ or CD8+ T cells sorted from blood, taken in a trial of the OX40 agonist ivuxolimab. These TCRs come from an adult with an advanced solid tumor such as melanoma, head and neck, liver or kidney cancer.

The chain links TRBV19 to TRBJ1-1; TRBD1 agrees at 9 bases. V shed 7 bases, J shed 5 bases, and the junction held 14 bases outside the gene matches. Germline V gene lookup returns CDR1 LNHDA and CDR2 SQIVND (reference sequence). This CDR3 is 16 amino acids long. The CDR3 reads CASTPTGGASRTEAFF. The CDR3 nucleotides are TGTGCCAGTACCCCAACAGGGGGCGCGAGTAGGACTGAAGCTTTCTTT. The whole variable domain, remainder taken from reference TRBV19 and TRBJ1-1, is DGGITQSPKYLFRKEGQNVTLSCEQNLNHDAMYWYRQDPGQGLRLIYYSQIVNDFQKGDIAEGYSVSREKKESFPLTVTSAQKNPTAFYLCASTPTGGASRTEAFFGQGTRLTVV.

The rearrangement links TRBV4-2 to TRBJ2-5, with 12 nucleotides matching TRBD2. With 1 base clipped from V and 5 bases from J, the junction kept 5 bases outside the gene matches. The CDR3 length is 16 residues. The germline gives CDR1 LGHNA, CDR2 YNFKEQ. CDR3 loop: CASSQVSSGGAETQYF. CDR3 in DNA: TGTGCCAGCAGCCAAGTGTCTAGCGGGGGGGCGGAGACCCAGTACTTC.

This chain uses TRBV19 with TRBJ1-2, with D possibly being TRBD1 (5 bases). Germline V gene lookup returns CDR1 LNHDA and CDR2 SQIVND (reference sequence). The CDR3 consists of 15 residues. The V gene lost 10 bases and the J gene lost 8 bases, with 26 bases spanning the gap. CDR3 nucleotide sequence: TGTGCCACGCAGGCCGGGGGGAGGCGGGTAGAAGGCTACACCTTC. Protein sequence: CATQAGGRRVEGYTF.

This chain connects TRBV10-1 to TRBJ2-2; TRBD1 aligns across 7 bases. With V trimmed by 8 bases and J by 0 bases, 3 bases remained unmatched. The CDR3 covers 14 residues. Germline CDR1 reads WNHNN; CDR2 reads SYGVQD (reference sequence). CDR3: CASSGGSNTGELFF. CDR3 bases: TGCGCCAGCTCAGGGGGTTCGAACACCGGGGAGCTGTTTTTT.

The chain combines TRBV6-5 with TRBJ1-6, with D perhaps matching TRBD1 (6 bases). Between the trimmed V and J ends, which lost 2 bases and 13 bases, there was a span of 15 bases. CDR3 length: 14 amino acids. Germline V gives CDR1 MNHEY, CDR2 SVGAGI. The CDR3 bases are TGTGCCAGCAGTTACAATTATCCCCAGGGGCCCCTCCACTTT. The encoded protein is CASSYNYPQGPLHF.

This rearrangement joins TRBV9 to TRBJ2-7; possible D gene TRBD1, 6 bases. Germline CDR1 reads SGDLS; CDR2 reads YYNGEE. This CDR3 has 15 amino acids. V was shortened by 0 bases and J by 3 bases, with 13 bases between the two germline ends. The CDR3 DNA reads TGTGCCAGCAGCGTAGCTACAGGGTCCAGCTACGAGCAGTACTTC. It encodes CASSVATGSSYEQYF. The whole variable domain, remainder taken from reference TRBV9 and TRBJ2-7, is DSGVTQTPKHLITATGQRVTLRCSPRSGDLSVYWYQQSLDQGLQFLIQYYNGEERAKGNILERFSAQQFPDLHSELNLSSLELGDSALYFCASSVATGSSYEQYFGPGTRLTVT.

This rearrangement joins TRBV5-4 to TRBJ1-2; 10 bases agree with TRBD1. The CDR3 runs 12 residues. Germline V gene lookup returns CDR1 SGHNT and CDR2 YYREEE (reference sequence). V was pared by 5 bases and J by 8 bases, with 3 bases of the junction left unmatched. CDR3: CASSGQGDGYTF. The CDR3 nucleotides read TGTGCCAGCAGTGGACAGGGGGACGGCTACACCTTC.

V gene TRBV27 combines with J gene TRBJ1-1, with TRBD1 matching 8 bases. V shed 5 bases, J shed 5 bases, and the junction held 7 bases outside the gene matches. Looked up from germline, CDR1 is MNHEY and CDR2 is SMNVEV (reference sequence). This CDR3 region has 14 residues. The CDR3 here is CASSARQGLTEAFF. DNA of the CDR3: TGTGCCAGCAGTGCCCGACAGGGGCTAACTGAAGCTTTCTTT.